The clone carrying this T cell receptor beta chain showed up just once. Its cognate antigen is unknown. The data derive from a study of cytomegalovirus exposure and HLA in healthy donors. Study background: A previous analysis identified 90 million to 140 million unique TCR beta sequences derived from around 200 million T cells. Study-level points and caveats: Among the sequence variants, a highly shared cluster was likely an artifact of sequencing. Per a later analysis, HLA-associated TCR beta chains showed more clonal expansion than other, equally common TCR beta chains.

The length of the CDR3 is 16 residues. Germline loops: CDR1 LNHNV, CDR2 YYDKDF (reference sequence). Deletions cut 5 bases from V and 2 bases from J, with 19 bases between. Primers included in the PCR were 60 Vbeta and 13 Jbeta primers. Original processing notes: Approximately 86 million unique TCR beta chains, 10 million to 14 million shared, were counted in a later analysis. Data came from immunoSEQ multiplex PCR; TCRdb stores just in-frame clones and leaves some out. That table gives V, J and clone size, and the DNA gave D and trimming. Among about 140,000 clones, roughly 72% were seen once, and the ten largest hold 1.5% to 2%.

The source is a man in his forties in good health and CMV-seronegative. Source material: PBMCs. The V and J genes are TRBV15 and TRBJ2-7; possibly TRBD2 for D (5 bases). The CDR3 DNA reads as TGTGCCACCAGCCAAGAGGTCCGGGATTTCACCTACGAGCAGTACTTC. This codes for CATSQEVRDFTYEQYF.